This T cell receptor beta chain is drawn from a study of T cells in Graves' hyperthyroidism and ophthalmopathy (dated by TCRdb to between 2019 and 2020). In terms of the full investigation: To identify TCR V-J signatures that set the groups apart, the researchers used a discovery cohort of 90 to 100 patients, made up of 43 with Graves' ophthalmopathy and around 58 with stable Graves' hyperthyroidism. Whether ophthalmopathy could be predicted prospectively was tested in an independent validation cohort made up of under 20 hyperthyroidism patients plus 17 patients who later progressed to ophthalmopathy. The approximately 98 discovery patients were randomly divided into training and test sets at a 7:3 ratio. In addition, the study compared T-cell repertoires in thyroid tissue and in blood from roughly six Graves' hyperthyroidism patients. Once sampling was done, hyperthyroidism patients were given methimazole at a starting dose of 30 mg daily, whereas ophthalmopathy patients were given high-dose intravenous methylprednisolone. The paper reports TCR Vbeta CDR3 sequencing of some 140 peripheral blood samples: approximately 41 ophthalmopathy, approximately 74 hyperthyroidism and approximately 17 progressor patients.

Of note for this clonotype: The target of this receptor is not known. No base qualities exist here, and no much larger clone lies one base off it.

The CDR3 spans 13 residues, from the cysteine through the phenylalanine. The retained sequence is limited to the CDR3, 39 bases, with the frame set at the first base. The germline V gene yields SQVTM for CDR1 and ANQGSEA for CDR2. Relative to germline, V is 7 bases shorter and J is 4 bases shorter, with 17 bases between their ends. Graves' hyperthyroidism was defined as stable when no progression to ophthalmopathy occurred over 18 months of follow-up. Hyperthyroidism patients were newly diagnosed, had a disease duration of under 2 months, and were aged 18 to 65 years. Exclusion was applied to patients with uncontrolled infections, other autoimmune diseases, pregnancy or lactation. Diagnoses were based on clinical symptoms, serum thyroxine and TRAb, thyroid ultrasound and orbital computed tomography. Trizol reagent was used to extract total RNA, and RNA quality was then checked on an Agilent 2100 Bioanalyzer.

What the authors observed across the whole study: Most expanded thyroid clonotypes (frequency above 0.001) were also detected in blood, a finding suggesting that blood repertoires may reflect thyroid immune responses. During validation, the model predicted progression to ophthalmopathy a median of about 6.5 months ahead of onset, with roughly 65% sensitivity and roughly 72% specificity. A model built on a 13 V-J signature distinguished ophthalmopathy from stable hyperthyroidism, reaching 85% to 90% sensitivity and 81.08% specificity in cross-validation and 80%/75% in testing. Sample size was not statistically predetermined, and blinding of investigators to group allocation was not performed.

Amplification of TCR beta CDR3 regions was carried out from RNA transcripts. The TCR CDR3 was subjected to a first round of RT-PCR using the HTBI primer set and the Qiagen OneStep RT-PCR kit. The libraries were constructed in a second round of multiplex PCR and then size-selected and purified. Sequencing of the libraries was done on an Illumina HiSeq2000 using paired-end 100 bp reads. Per the authors' processing: SOAPnuke was used to process the raw data, with reads discarded if the reads contained adapters or uncalled bases, had a mean Phred below 15, or lacked an exact constant-primer or identifier match. COPE v1.2.5 was used to merge high-quality paired reads, and clonotypes were defined as unique nucleotide sequences. MiTCR v1.1 was used to align clonotypes to the IMGT TRBV, TRBD and TRBJ reference segments. Analysis was restricted to V-J combinations with a frequency above 0.0001, which covered about 99% of repertoires. The TCS score was defined as F50 (clonal expansion) divided by E x V (chaos), with BLOSUM62-based TCRdist calculated between CDR3 peptides within each V-J. Welch's t-statistics and random forest reduced approximately 520 V-J features to 13, which were used in a naive Bayes classifier (R e1071). The similarity between thyroid and blood repertoires was quantified using the Morisita-Horn index. TCRdb reran the public reads through fastp at Q25 and MiXCR, keeping productive beta chains. Rows with a matching CDR3 protein are joined into one entry that keeps the most common DNA and genes. TCRdb's processing, not the authors' own work, is the source of the V and J calls. The sample contains a few hundred thousand distinct CDR3 sequences, 35% to 55% of them found a single time. In total, the top ten clones hold about 8% of the sample.

The source is a woman under 30 with Graves' hyperthyroidism. The rearrangement joined TRBV29-1 to TRBJ2-7; TRBD2 could be the D gene, as 7 bases match. Sequences were obtained from peripheral blood or thyroid tissue (not recorded which). The CDR3 reads as follows: CSASAGAFYEQYF. The DNA sequence follows: TGCAGCGCCTCGGCGGGGGCCTTTTACGAGCAGTACTTC.